This TCR beta chain is drawn from a study of blood T cells in healthy people across ages. Study conclusions and caveats: Per million T cells, TCR beta diversity dropped about linearly as age rose. A greater number of naive CD4+ cells and higher diversity distinguished long-lived donors from aged donors.

PCR was performed a second time for about 7 to 12 cycles using a sample-barcoded 5' primer and a J-beta primer mix. TCRdb re-called the 5' RACE reads with MiXCR, one entry per CDR3 protein. Of a few hundred thousand distinct CDR3 sequences in the sample, 50% to 60% were seen once. Individuals who donated were healthy Caucasians from Russia aged 6 to 90. This clonotype was counted a few times. Its matching antigen is unknown. This CDR3 region has 14 residues. After removal of 6 bases from V and 6 bases from J, the junction contained 10 bases not matched to a gene. This chain links TRBV12-3 or TRBV12-4 with TRBJ2-7, with 8 positions matching TRBD1. This TCR was recovered from a man between 60 and 70 years old in good health. Input material: blood. The CDR3 DNA sequence: TGTGCCAGCAGCCCCCTCGCCGACAGGGGCGAGCAGTACTTC. Encoded protein: CASSPLADRGEQYF.